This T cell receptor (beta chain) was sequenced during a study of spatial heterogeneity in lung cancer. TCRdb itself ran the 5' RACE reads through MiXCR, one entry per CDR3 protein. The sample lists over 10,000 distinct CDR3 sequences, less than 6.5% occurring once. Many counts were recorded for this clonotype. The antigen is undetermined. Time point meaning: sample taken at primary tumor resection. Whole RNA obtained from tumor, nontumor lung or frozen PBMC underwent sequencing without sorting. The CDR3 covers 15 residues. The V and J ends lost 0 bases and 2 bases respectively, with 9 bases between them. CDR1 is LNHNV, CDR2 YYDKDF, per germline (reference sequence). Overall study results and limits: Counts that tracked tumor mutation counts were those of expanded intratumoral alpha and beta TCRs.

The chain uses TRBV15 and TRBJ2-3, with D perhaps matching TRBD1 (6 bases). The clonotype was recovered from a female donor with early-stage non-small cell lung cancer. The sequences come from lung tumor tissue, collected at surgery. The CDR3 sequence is CATSREGAVTDTQYF. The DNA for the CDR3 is TGTGCCACCAGCAGAGAGGGGGCGGTCACAGATACGCAGTATTTT.